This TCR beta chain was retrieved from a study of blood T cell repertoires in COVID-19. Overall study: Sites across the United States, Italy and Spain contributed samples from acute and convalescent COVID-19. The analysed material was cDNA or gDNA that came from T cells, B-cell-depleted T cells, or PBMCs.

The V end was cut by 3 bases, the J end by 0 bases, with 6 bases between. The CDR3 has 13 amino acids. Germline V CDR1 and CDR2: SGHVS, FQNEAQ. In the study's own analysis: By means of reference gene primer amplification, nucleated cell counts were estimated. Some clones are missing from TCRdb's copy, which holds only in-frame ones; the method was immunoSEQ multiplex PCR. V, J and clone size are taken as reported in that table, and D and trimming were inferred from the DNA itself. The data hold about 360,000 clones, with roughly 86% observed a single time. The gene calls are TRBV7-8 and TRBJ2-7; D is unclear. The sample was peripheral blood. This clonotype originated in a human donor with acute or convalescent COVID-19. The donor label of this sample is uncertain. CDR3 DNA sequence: TGTGCCAGCAGCTTCTCCAGCTCCTACGAGCAGTACTTC. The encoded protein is CASSFSSSYEQYF.